These T cell receptor beta chains were read from a single sample in a study of cytomegalovirus exposure and HLA in healthy donors. Some clones are missing from TCRdb's copy, which holds only in-frame ones; the method was immunoSEQ multiplex PCR. The data contain roughly 140,000 clones, around four fifths of them singletons. Sequencing input: PBMCs. These receptors were collected from a woman aged 60-75 years in good health and CMV-seropositive. Each CDR3 is given with its conserved first and last residue. D genes are given only for firm matches. Where a row states a size, it is once, few, many or the class of an expanded clone; other rows omit it.

V gene	clone size	CDR3 length	J gene	D gene	CDR3 DNA	CDR3 protein
TRBV10-3	NA	13	TRBJ1-1	NA	TGTGCCGTAGGGGTTACGGAGAACACTGAAGCTTTCTTT	CAVGVTENTEAFF
TRBV5-1	NA	13	TRBJ1-1	NA	TGCGCCAGCAGCGTGACTATGAACACTGAAGCTTTCTTT	CASSVTMNTEAFF
TRBV7-2	NA	14	TRBJ2-7	TRBD1	TGTGCCAGCAGCTCGGACAGGGGGCAACACGAGCAGTACTTC	CASSSDRGQHEQYF
TRBV6-6	NA	15	TRBJ2-3	TRBD2	TGTGCCAGCAGCCCCGGGACTAGCGAATCGGATACGCAGTATTTT	CASSPGTSESDTQYF
TRBV5-8	once	14	TRBJ1-5	NA	TGTGCCAGCACCTTCTCGATCCGGTTTCAGCCCCAGCATTTT	CASTFSIRFQPQHF
TRBV13	NA	14	TRBJ2-7	NA	TGTGCCAGCAGCTTACGTACAGGAACCTACGAGCAGTACTTC	CASSLRTGTYEQYF
TRBV28	NA	13	TRBJ1-4	NA	TGTGCCAGCAGTCTTGAGGGGGGGGAAAAACTGTTTTTT	CASSLEGGEKLFF
TRBV28	NA	15	TRBJ2-5	TRBD1	TGTGCCAGCAGCCGACAGGGATTGTACCAAGAGACCCAGTACTTC	CASSRQGLYQETQYF
TRBV30	NA	15	TRBJ2-2	TRBD1	TGTGCCTGGGTCCCGGGACAGGGGTTAAGCGGGGAGCTGTTTTTT	CAWVPGQGLSGELFF
TRBV2	once	13	TRBJ1-5	TRBD1	TGTGCCAGCAGTGGTACAGGGGATCAGCCCCAGCATTTT	CASSGTGDQPQHF
TRBV27	NA	14	TRBJ2-7	NA	TGTGCCAGCAGTTTTCGGGGGGCGGAGTCTCCGCCGTACTTC	CASSFRGAESPPYF
TRBV30	NA	13	TRBJ1-1	TRBD1	TGTGCCTGGACCGGGACAGGGGTCACTGAAGCCTTCTTT	CAWTGTGVTEAFF
TRBV20-1	NA	11	TRBJ1-1	NA	TGCAGTGCTACCTACAGGTCCGTGGCTTTCTTT	CSATYRSVAFF
TRBV27	NA	15	TRBJ2-1	NA	TGTGCCAGCAGCCGACCGGCGACTCCCGAGGTTGAGCAGTTCTTC	CASSRPATPEVEQFF
TRBV6-6	NA	13	TRBJ2-1	NA	TGTGCCAGCAGTTCCCGGGACTACAATGAGCAGTTCTTC	CASSSRDYNEQFF
TRBV28	NA	14	TRBJ1-5	NA	TGTGCCAGCACGGGCGGGATTAGCAATCAGCCCCAGCATTTT	CASTGGISNQPQHF
TRBV19	NA	14	TRBJ2-1	TRBD2	TGTGCCAGTAGCAGACTAGCGGGAGACAATGAGCAGTTCTTC	CASSRLAGDNEQFF
TRBV2	NA	15	TRBJ2-3	TRBD2	TGTGCCAGCGGGGGGGTGGGACTAGATTTAGATACGCAGTATTTT	CASGGVGLDLDTQYF
TRBV9	few	13	TRBJ2-3	NA	TGTGCCAGCAGCCCTCGGGTGGCAGATACGCAGTATTTT	CASSPRVADTQYF
TRBV5-5	NA	17	TRBJ2-2	TRBD2	TGTGCCAGCAGCAAGGGACTAGCGGGCCTCGGTACCGGGGAGCTGTTTTTT	CASSKGLAGLGTGELFF
TRBV7-2	NA	12	TRBJ2-7	NA	TGTGCCAGCAGCTTGCGGGATTACGAGCAGTACTTC	CASSLRDYEQYF
TRBV28	NA	17	TRBJ2-1	TRBD2	TGTGCCAGCAGTAAGAGTGGCGGGAGGGTCCCCTACAATGAGCAGTTCTTC	CASSKSGGRVPYNEQFF
TRBV19	NA	15	TRBJ2-1	TRBD2	TGTGCCAGTAGTATCGCGGCGGGAGACTACAATGAGCAGTTCTTC	CASSIAAGDYNEQFF
TRBV4-2	NA	16	TRBJ2-7	NA	TGTGCCAGCAGCATATCCAGCGGGCTGACCCGTTACGAGCAGTACTTC	CASSISSGLTRYEQYF
TRBV4-1	once	17	TRBJ2-1	TRBD1	TGCGCCAGCAGCCAGCCGCCCGGGACAGGGTCCTACAATGAGCAGTTCTTC	CASSQPPGTGSYNEQFF
TRBV5-5	NA	15	TRBJ2-2	NA	TGTGCCAGCAGCTTTCTGGACAGTATAACCGGGGAGCTGTTTTTT	CASSFLDSITGELFF
TRBV5-4	NA	17	TRBJ1-4	TRBD1	TGTGCCAGCAGCTTGGCCCCGGGACAGAAAACTAATGAAAAACTGTTTTTT	CASSLAPGQKTNEKLFF
TRBV11-3	NA	14	TRBJ2-7	TRBD2	TGTGCCAGCAGCCCTAGCGGGAGTTCCTACGAGCAGTACTTC	CASSPSGSSYEQYF
TRBV19	NA	13	TRBJ2-1	NA	TGTGCCAGTAAAAGCGACGGCCGTCCTGAGCAGTTCTTC	CASKSDGRPEQFF
TRBV2	NA	11	TRBJ2-5	NA	TGTGCCAGCAGTCAGGGGAAGACCCAGTACTTC	CASSQGKTQYF
TRBV11-2	NA	13	TRBJ1-2	NA	TGTGCCAGCAGCTTCGAGGCAAGTTATGGCTACACCTTC	CASSFEASYGYTF
TRBV28	NA	12	TRBJ1-1	NA	TGTGCCAGCCTTAATGTTAACACTGAAGCTTTCTTT	CASLNVNTEAFF
TRBV29-1	NA	16	TRBJ1-3	TRBD1	TGCAGCGTTGAGACTCGACAGGGGATAGCTGGAAACACCATATATTTT	CSVETRQGIAGNTIYF
TRBV30	NA	11	TRBJ2-5	NA	TGTGCCTGGACCCCTCAAGAGACCCAGTACTTC	CAWTPQETQYF
TRBV20-1	NA	11	TRBJ1-2	NA	TGCAGTGCTCCCGACAGCTATGGCTACACCTTC	CSAPDSYGYTF
TRBV7-9	NA	12	TRBJ2-7	NA	TGTGCCAGCAGCGGCGGCGCGGGGGAGCAGTACTTC	CASSGGAGEQYF
TRBV29-1	NA	13	TRBJ1-5	TRBD1	TGCAGCGTTAGACAGGGAAACAATCAGCCCCAGCATTTT	CSVRQGNNQPQHF
TRBV7-9	NA	15	TRBJ2-7	NA	NA	CASSSSKGASYEQYF
TRBV5-5	few	14	TRBJ1-4	NA	TGTGCCAGCAGCTTAGGAGACGGGAATGAAAAACTGTTTTTT	CASSLGDGNEKLFF
TRBV6-6	few	15	TRBJ2-3	TRBD1	TGTGCCAGCAGTTATGGCAGGGGGAGAGGAGATACGCAGTATTTT	CASSYGRGRGDTQYF
TRBV7-8	once	15	TRBJ2-7	TRBD2	TGTGCCAGCAGCTTAACTAGCGGCAGCTCCTACGAGCAGTACTTC	CASSLTSGSSYEQYF
TRBV5-6	NA	12	TRBJ2-5	NA	TGTGCCAGCAGCATTGGGCCGGAGACCCAGTACTTC	CASSIGPETQYF
TRBV27	NA	16	TRBJ2-3	TRBD1	TGTGCCAGCAGTATCACCGGGACAGGGTTTTTAGATACGCAGTATTTT	CASSITGTGFLDTQYF
TRBV5-4	once	14	TRBJ1-3	NA	TGTGCCAGCAGCCGAACAGGGTCGGGAAACACCATATATTTT	CASSRTGSGNTIYF
TRBV6-5	NA	15	TRBJ1-1	NA	TGTGCCAGCAGTTACTCGAGAGGGAAGGTCACTGAAGCTTTCTTT	CASSYSRGKVTEAFF
TRBV18	NA	14	TRBJ2-7	NA	TGTGCCAGCTCACCAGGGGCAGGACCCTACGAGCAGTACTTC	CASSPGAGPYEQYF
TRBV28	NA	14	TRBJ1-5	NA	TGTGCCAGCAGCCCTAATTGGAGGGGTCAGCCCCAGCATTTT	CASSPNWRGQPQHF
TRBV5-1	NA	12	TRBJ2-2	NA	TGCGCCAGCAGCCCCTACACCGGGGAGCTGTTTTTT	CASSPYTGELFF
TRBV7-9	NA	14	TRBJ1-1	TRBD1	TGTGCCAGCAGCTTGACAGGGGTGAACACTGAAGCTTTCTTT	CASSLTGVNTEAFF
TRBV6-5	NA	14	TRBJ2-5	TRBD1	TGTGCCAGCAGTCCGGGGACAGGGATCGAGACCCAGTACTTC	CASSPGTGIETQYF
TRBV7-9	NA	13	TRBJ2-2	NA	TGTGCCAGCAGCTCGGCAGGTGTGGGGGAGCTGTTTTTT	CASSSAGVGELFF
TRBV21-1	NA	24	TRBJ2-7	NA	TGTGCCAGCAGCACCAAAACTGCGACATGCCTCAGACGGACAAGCGGGAGCGGCACCTACGAGCAGTACTTC	CASSTKTATCLRRTSGSGTYEQYF
TRBV5-1	once	15	TRBJ2-1	NA	TGCGCCAGCAGCCCAGGGACTCGAGCGTACAATGAGCAGTTCTTC	CASSPGTRAYNEQFF
TRBV7-6	NA	14	TRBJ2-5	NA	TGTGCCAGCAGCTCCCCCCGGGTACCGGAGACCCAGTACTTC	CASSSPRVPETQYF
TRBV29-1	NA	15	TRBJ2-2	TRBD2	TGCAGCGTGGAGCTAGCGGGGGAGAACACCGGGGAGCTGTTTTTT	CSVELAGENTGELFF
TRBV2	once	15	TRBJ2-7	NA	TGTGCCAGCAGTGAAGCGTCGGCAGGGCCAGACGAGCAGTACTTC	CASSEASAGPDEQYF
TRBV28	NA	15	TRBJ2-7	TRBD2	TGTGCCAGCAGGATGACTAGCGGGAGGGCCTACGAGCAGTACTTC	CASRMTSGRAYEQYF
TRBV4-1	NA	15	TRBJ1-2	TRBD1	TGCGCCAGCAGCCAAGATGACAGGGCGCCTCATGGCTACACCTTC	CASSQDDRAPHGYTF
TRBV11-2	NA	16	TRBJ2-5	TRBD2	TGTGCCAGCAGCTTTCCCCGCGGGAGGGCTTCTGAGACCCAGTACTTC	CASSFPRGRASETQYF
TRBV4-2	NA	14	TRBJ1-1	TRBD1	TGTGCCAGCAGCCAACAAAACAGGGGGCAACGAGCTTTCTTT	CASSQQNRGQRAFF